This T cell receptor (beta chain) was profiled in a study of cytomegalovirus exposure and HLA in healthy donors. The PCR made use of 60 Vbeta and 13 Jbeta primers. Here immunoSEQ multiplex PCR was the method, and the copy in TCRdb shows in-frame clones only, minus some. The data show fewer than 150,000 clones, 80% seen once. The V gene lost 8 bases and the J gene lost 1 base, with 9 bases spanning the gap. Germline V gene sequence: CDR1 MNHEY, CDR2 SVGAGI. CDR3 length: 13 residues. Sequenced input: PBMCs. The chain joins TRBV6-5 to TRBJ2-1; maybe TRBD2 (5 bases). The source is a man aged 30 to 45 in good health. Here the CDR3 reads CASGRGSYNEQFF. The CDR3 coding sequence is TGTGCCAGCGGAAGAGGGTCCTACAATGAGCAGTTCTTC.